Included here is one T cell receptor (beta chain) sequence, with context. What it binds is unknown. Germline lookup yields CDR1 SGHNT and CDR2 YENEEA. V shed 5 bases, J shed 6 bases, and the junction held 12 bases outside the gene matches. The CDR3 has 16 amino acids. This record belongs to a study of CD4 T cell repertoires in COVID-19. Overall study results and limits: Sharing of several most expanded SARS-CoV-2-reactive clonotypes across memory subsets suggested intraclonal diversification. SARS-CoV and/or HKU1 spike cultures shared between roughly 7 and 25% of SARS-CoV-2 clonotypes.

The method was immunoSEQ multiplex PCR; TCRdb's version includes in-frame clones alone and lacks a portion of them. The sample yields 60,000 to 90,000 clones, roughly four fifths seen once. These patients had recovered from COVID-19 ranging mild to severe. The starting material was CD4+ T cells from peripheral blood, obtained after recovery from COVID-19. This chain connects TRBV11-3 to TRBJ2-1; TRBD1 aligns across 8 bases. This clonotype was sampled from a human donor who had COVID-19. The CDR3 loop reads CASSGATGTGGNEQFF. CDR3 nucleotide sequence: TGTGCCAGCAGCGGCGCCACCGGGACAGGCGGCAATGAGCAGTTCTTC. Full variable domain (rest looked up from reference TRBV11-3 and TRBJ2-1): EAGVVQSPRYKIIEKKQPVAFWCNPISGHNTLYWYLQNLGQGPELLIRYENEEAVDDSQLPKDRFSAERLKGVDSTLKIQPAELGDSAVYLCASSGATGTGGNEQFFGPGTRLTVL.